Sequencing of this T cell receptor beta chain was carried out in a study of T cell responses to AZD1222 COVID-19 vaccine. Overall study findings and caveats: Spike-specific TCR breadth and depth rose after two AZD1222 doses. White British ancestry dominated among donors, who included more females, and clonal diversity was possibly underestimated.

The ends were cut back, 4 bases at V and 11 bases at J, with 17 bases in the middle. The CDR3 totals 13 residues. Per germline, CDR1 SNHLY and CDR2 FYNNEI. Data came from immunoSEQ multiplex PCR; TCRdb stores just in-frame clones and leaves some out. The table lists about 94,000 clones, nearly 90% of them singletons. This clone was observed a few times. Its antigen is unknown. V usage is TRBV2 and J usage is TRBJ1-1; a weak D match, TRBD1 (5 bases). This TCR was sampled from an adult in good health. The specimen was peripheral blood, collected on day 0 of AZD1222 vaccination. CDR3 in DNA: TGTGCCAGCAGTGTAGGGCAGGGTGGTCGTGCTTTCTTT. Translation gives CASSVGQGGRAFF.